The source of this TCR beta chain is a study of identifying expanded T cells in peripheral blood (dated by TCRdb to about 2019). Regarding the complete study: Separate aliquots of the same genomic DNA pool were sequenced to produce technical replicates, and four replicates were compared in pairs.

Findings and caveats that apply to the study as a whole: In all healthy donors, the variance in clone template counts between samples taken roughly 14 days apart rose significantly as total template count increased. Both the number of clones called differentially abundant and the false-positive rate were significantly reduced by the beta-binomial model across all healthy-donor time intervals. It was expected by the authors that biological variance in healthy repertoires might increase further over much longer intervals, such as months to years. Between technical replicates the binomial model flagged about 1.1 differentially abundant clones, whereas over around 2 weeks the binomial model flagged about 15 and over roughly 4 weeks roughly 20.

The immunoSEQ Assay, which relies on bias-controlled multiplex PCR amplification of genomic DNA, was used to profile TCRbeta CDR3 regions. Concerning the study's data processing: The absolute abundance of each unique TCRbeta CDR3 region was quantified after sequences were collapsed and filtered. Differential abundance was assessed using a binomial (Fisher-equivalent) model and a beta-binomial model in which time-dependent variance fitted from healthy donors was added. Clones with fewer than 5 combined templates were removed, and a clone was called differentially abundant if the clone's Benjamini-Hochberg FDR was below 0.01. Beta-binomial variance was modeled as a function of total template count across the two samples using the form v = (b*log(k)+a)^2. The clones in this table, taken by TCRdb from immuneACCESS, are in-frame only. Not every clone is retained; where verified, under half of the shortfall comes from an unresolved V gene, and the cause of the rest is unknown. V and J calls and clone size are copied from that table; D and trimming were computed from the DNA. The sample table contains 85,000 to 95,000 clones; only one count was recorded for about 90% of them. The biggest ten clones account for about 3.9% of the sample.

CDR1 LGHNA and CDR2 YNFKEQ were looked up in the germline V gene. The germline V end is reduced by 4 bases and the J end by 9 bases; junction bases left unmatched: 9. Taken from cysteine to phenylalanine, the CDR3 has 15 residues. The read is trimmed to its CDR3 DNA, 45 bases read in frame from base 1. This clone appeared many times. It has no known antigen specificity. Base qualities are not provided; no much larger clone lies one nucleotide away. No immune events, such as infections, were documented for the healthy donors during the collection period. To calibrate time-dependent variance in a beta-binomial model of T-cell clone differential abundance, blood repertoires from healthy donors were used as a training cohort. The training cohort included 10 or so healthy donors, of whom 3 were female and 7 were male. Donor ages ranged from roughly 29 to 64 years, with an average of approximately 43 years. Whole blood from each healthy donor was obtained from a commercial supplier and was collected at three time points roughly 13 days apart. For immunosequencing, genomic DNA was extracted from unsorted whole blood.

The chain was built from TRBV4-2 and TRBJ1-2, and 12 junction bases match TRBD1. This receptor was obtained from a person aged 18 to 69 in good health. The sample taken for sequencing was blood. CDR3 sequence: CASSPKGGQGASYTF. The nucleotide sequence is TGTGCCAGCAGCCCAAAGGGGGGACAGGGGGCGAGCTACACCTTC.